The 12 T cell receptor beta chains below all came from one sample that was sequenced in a study of CD8+CD57+ T cells in acquired aplastic anemia. Genomic DNA templated the TCR beta VDJ and CDR3 profiling. TCRdb re-called the reads through MiXCR, storing one row per CDR3 protein. The table includes about 220,000 distinct CDR3 sequences, 30% to 40% detected once. The specimen sequenced was sorted CD4+, CD8+, or CD8+CD57+ T cells (not recorded which) from PBMCs. Receptor source: a human donor in good health, serving as a control.

CDR3 residues: CSLVLLYEQYF. CDR3 DNA: TGCAGTTTGGTGTTGCTCTACGAGCAGTACTTC. The chain uses TRBV20-1 and TRBJ2-7; no clear D gene. CDR3 length: 11 amino acids. The V end lost 8 bases, the J end lost 3 bases, and 11 bases lay between the germline ends. Germline V gene lookup returns CDR1 DFQATT and CDR2 SNEGSKA (reference sequence).

The chain has TRBV2 and TRBJ1-6; D may be TRBD1 (6 bases). With 6 bases removed from V and 3 bases from J, the gap between germline ends came to 15 bases. This CDR3 has 16 residues. CDR1 is SNHLY, CDR2 FYNNEI, per germline. The DNA of the CDR3 is TGTGCCAGCAGGAGATCAGGGGTTAACTATAATTCACCCCTCCACTTT. Its protein product is CASRRSGVNYNSPLHF.

This sequence joins TRBV15 and TRBJ2-5; tentative D call: TRBD1 (5 bases). Germline V gene lookup returns CDR1 LNHNV and CDR2 YYDKDF (reference sequence). CDR3 size: 13 residues. V shed 3 bases and J shed 7 bases, with 12 bases lying between them. The CDR3, as DNA: TGTGCCACCAGCAGGGCGGACATCGGGACCCAGTACTTC. Its translation is CATSRADIGTQYF.

Here the CDR3 reads CASSLGQDLYEQYF. DNA of the CDR3: TGTGCCAGCTCACTCGGACAGGATCTCTACGAGCAGTACTTC. The chain joins TRBV18 to TRBJ2-7, with 7 nucleotides matching TRBD1. J gave up 3 bases and V 4 bases, and 6 bases lay outside the gene matches. The CDR3 length is 14 residues. Germline loops: CDR1 KGHSH, CDR2 LQKENI.

The rearrangement uses TRBV15 and TRBJ1-1; 7 bases are shared with TRBD1. Germline V gene sequence: CDR1 LNHNV, CDR2 YYDKDF (reference sequence). V trimming: 3 bases; J trimming: 5 bases; junction bases outside the gene matches: 9. The CDR3 has 15 amino acids. In DNA, the CDR3 is TGTGCCACCAGCAGTTACAGGGACAGCGGAACTGAAGCTTTCTTT. Its protein product is CATSSYRDSGTEAFF. Supplemented by reference TRBV15 and TRBJ1-1, the full variable domain reads DAMVIQNPRYQVTQFGKPVTLSCSQTLNHNVMYWYQQKSSQAPKLLFHYYDKDFNNEADTPDNFQSRRPNTSFCFLDIRSPGLGDTAMYLCATSSYRDSGTEAFFGQGTRLTVV.

The chain combines TRBV19 with TRBJ1-5, with 7 bases matching TRBD1. This CDR3 has 13 residues. Germline loops: CDR1 LNHDA, CDR2 SQIVND (reference sequence). The trim removed 8 bases at V and 7 bases at J, leaving 8 bases unmatched. The chain's CDR3 is CASQTGPGQPQHF. The CDR3 coding sequence is TGTGCCAGTCAGACAGGGCCTGGGCAGCCCCAGCATTTT.

Points on this clonotype: The CDR3 end shows no conserved phenylalanine or tryptophan, and so a read error is likely. The chain is built from TRBV5-1 and TRBJ1-5; perhaps TRBD1 as D (5 bases). From germline, CDR1 is SGHRS and CDR2 YFSETQ. The CDR3 extends over 14 amino acids. Trimming pared 4 bases from V and 9 bases from J, leaving 17 bases between. For the CDR3, the DNA is TGCGCCAGCAGCCCCGGGACGATGGATAGGCCCCAGCATATT. It is translated as CASSPGTMDRPQHI.

The table lists this clonotype with many counts. CDR3 bases: TGCAGTGCACAGGGGGTAGGAAACACCATATATTTT. This translates into CSAQGVGNTIYF. The chain links TRBV20-1 to TRBJ1-3, with TRBD1 identical over 8 bases. In germline, CDR1 is DFQATT, CDR2 SNEGSKA (reference sequence). Losses at the gene ends were 6 bases for V and 4 bases for J; bases not matched to a gene: 2. The CDR3 consists of 12 residues.

The rearrangement links TRBV15 to TRBJ1-3; 7 positions agree with TRBD1. V shed 5 bases and J 2 bases; nucleotides not matched to a gene: 3. The CDR3 runs to 14 residues. Per the germline V gene, CDR1 is LNHNV and CDR2 is YYDKDF (reference sequence). For the CDR3, the DNA is TGTGCCACCAGCGTGGGGACAGCTGGAAACACCATATATTTT. Its protein product is CATSVGTAGNTIYF.

This clonotype was seen repeatedly, ten times or more. The chain employs TRBV5-6 and TRBJ1-2; D is unclear. Trimming removed 0 bases at V and 8 bases at J, with 8 bases between. CDR1 and CDR2 (germline): SGHDT, YYEEEE. This CDR3 is 12 amino acids long. CDR3 region: CASSLGSRGYTF. The CDR3, as DNA: TGTGCCAGCAGCTTGGGATCGAGGGGCTACACCTTC.

CDR3 region: CASSVAAGSYNEQFF. The CDR3 DNA reads TGTGCCAGCAGCGTAGCAGCGGGCTCCTACAATGAGCAGTTCTTC. The V gene is TRBV9, the J gene TRBJ2-1; D possibly corresponds to TRBD2 (6 bases). Deletions cut 0 bases from V and 0 bases from J, with 7 bases between. The CDR3 runs to 15 residues. Looked up from germline, CDR1 is SGDLS and CDR2 is YYNGEE. Drawing the rest from reference TRBV9 and TRBJ2-1, the complete variable domain is DSGVTQTPKHLITATGQRVTLRCSPRSGDLSVYWYQQSLDQGLQFLIQYYNGEERAKGNILERFSAQQFPDLHSELNLSSLELGDSALYFCASSVAAGSYNEQFFGPGTRLTVL.

In its sample, this clonotype was seen many times. This chain links TRBV19 with TRBJ1-1; D call uncertain. The CDR3 runs to 13 residues. The V gene's germline CDR1 is LNHDA and CDR2 SQIVND (reference sequence). V was clipped by 1 base and J by 1 base, with 4 bases between them. This chain's CDR3 is CASSIVRNTEAFF. As DNA, the CDR3 is TGTGCCAGTAGTATAGTCCGGAACACTGAAGCTTTCTTT. The full variable domain, in which reference TRBV19 and TRBJ1-1 provide the parts outside the CDR3, is DGGITQSPKYLFRKEGQNVTLSCEQNLNHDAMYWYRQDPGQGLRLIYYSQIVNDFQKGDIAEGYSVSREKKESFPLTVTSAQKNPTAFYLCASSIVRNTEAFFGQGTRLTVV.